This note documents a single T cell receptor (beta chain) sequence. Its antigen is unknown. Base qualities are missing; no much larger clone stands one base away. Receptor amplification or capture employed the immunoSEQ multiplex PCR assay. TCRdb mirrors the immuneACCESS table, restricted to in-frame sequences. Some clones are absent from its copies; in checked studies, under half trace to an unresolved V gene, and the reason for the others is unknown. The sample includes about 160,000 clones, with around 95% observed a single time. 8.5% of the sample goes to the ten largest clones. This entry is derived from a study of control samples from healthy donors and cancer patients (dated by TCRdb to 2020 to 2021). From its cysteine to its phenylalanine, the CDR3 spans 13 amino acids. Just the 39-base CDR3 DNA is kept, in frame starting at base 1. Trimming takes 2 bases from V and 6 bases from J, and the germline ends sit 9 bases apart. Based on the germline V gene, the CDR1 and CDR2 sequences are SGDLS and YYNGEE.

This TCR was sampled from a woman in her 40s in good health. The specimen sequenced was blood. The chain joins TRBV9 to TRBJ2-1, and perhaps TRBD1 as D gene, on 5 matching bases. The DNA reads TGTGCCAGCAGCGTCGGACAAGCCAATGAGCAGTTCTTC. Translated, it gives CASSVGQANEQFF.